This T cell receptor (beta chain) came from a study of CD8 T cells in ankylosing spondylitis (dated by TCRdb to between 2016 and 2019). Looking at the study overall: The study profiled T cell receptor beta repertoires in healthy donors and ankylosing spondylitis patients to find disease-linked TCR variants. The full study cohort was made up of about 24 ankylosing spondylitis patients and about a hundred healthy donors. Peripheral blood was sampled, and synovial fluid was also collected from ankylosing spondylitis patients. Overall study results and their limits: The disease-linked clones showed a CD8+ phenotype and occurred at relatively low frequencies in peripheral blood. A TCR beta motif made up of several highly homologous amino acid variants appeared to be characteristic of blood from ankylosing spondylitis patients. Some TCR beta motif variants had previously been reported in synovial fluid and blood of reactive arthritis patients, which suggested common disease-initiation mechanisms. Significant enrichment of the disease-linked clones was reported in matched synovial fluid samples from ankylosing spondylitis patients.

This clonotype was counted ten times or more. Its antigen remains unidentified. Per-base quality was not reported, and no clone a single base away is much larger than it. V is reduced by 7 bases and J by 6 bases, leaving a spacing of 16 bases between them. The CDR3 contains 14 residues, cysteine and phenylalanine counted. Here the CDR3 DNA is all that survives: 42 bases in frame from base 1. In the germline V gene, CDR1 corresponds to MDHEN and CDR2 to SYDVKM. The sequencer listed for this sample is Illumina HiSeq 2500. TCR beta libraries were prepared by quantitative 5'-RACE with molecular barcodes. Processing in the source paper ran as follows. A new computational method, built on a probabilistic model of VDJ rearrangement, was used to identify disease-linked TCR variants. Through fastp at Q25 and MiXCR, TCRdb rebuilt clones from the public reads, retaining in-frame beta chains. Each record represents a unique CDR3 protein, reported with the most common genes and DNA among its rows. The V and J calls, along with clone size, are taken from TCRdb and not from the paper's own processing. For this sample the table gives some 220,000 distinct CDR3 sequences, of which 7.5% to 9.5% were detected only once. The ten largest clones represent around 5.1% of the sample.

The source of this sequence is a female donor with ankylosing spondylitis or in good health (not recorded which). Recombination connected TRBV28 to TRBJ1-5, with no confidently assigned D gene. The sequenced material came from blood, either unsorted or a sorted T cell fraction (not recorded which). CDR3 loop: CASIPTSGSQPQHF. The DNA is TGTGCCAGCATTCCGACTTCGGGGAGTCAGCCCCAGCATTTT.